A selection of T cell receptor beta chains follows, all from one sample in a study of T cells expressing NK-cell markers. TCRdb reprocessed the 5' RACE reads and stores each CDR3 protein as one record, lacking DNA. This sample's clone table lists roughly 430,000 distinct CDR3 sequences. Sequencing was done on a sample of blood T cells: a sorted CD56 or NKG2C T cell subset, CD4+ or CD8+ T cells, or bulk PBMC T cells (not recorded which). These receptor sequences come from a woman aged 18 to 75 in good health. The CDR3 runs from the conserved cysteine through the conserved F or W.

TRBJ2-1	TRBV12-3/TRBV12-4	CASTRLGYNEQFF
TRBJ2-1	TRBV11-3	CASSLGPSGNFYNEQFF
TRBJ2-5	TRBV20-1	CSARDRFALQETQYF
TRBJ2-2	TRBV14	CASGLAINTGELFF
TRBJ2-1	TRBV12-3/TRBV12-4	CASSFGSGVDEQFF
TRBJ2-7	TRBV20-1	CSAPLAEESSYEQYF
TRBJ1-3	TRBV6-1	CASAKGFSSGNTIYF
TRBJ2-3	TRBV19	CASSGWGTRGDTQYF
TRBJ2-4	TRBV27	CASRPGSGKNIQYF
TRBJ2-1	TRBV20-1	CSTASSGPSSYNEQFF
TRBJ2-5	TRBV20-1	CSAKPLGLAGVGETQYF
TRBJ1-3	TRBV6-2/TRBV6-3	CASSLRDSRSGNTIYF
TRBJ2-3	TRBV20-1	CSARDRARSADTQYF
TRBJ2-3	TRBV18	CASSPNVADTQYF
TRBJ2-4	TRBV29-1	CSVETGNSLKNIQYF
TRBJ1-3	TRBV11-2	CASTLRGDAHFSGNTIYF
TRBJ2-1	TRBV4-1	CASSQEQAGAYNEQFF
TRBJ2-6	TRBV27	CASRTVSGANVLTF
TRBJ1-5	TRBV15	CATSRDRGTARAQHF
TRBJ2-7	TRBV6-1	CASSEMRYEQYF
TRBJ2-1	TRBV27	CASSYLVGASYNEQFF
TRBJ2-1	TRBV6-2/TRBV6-3	CASRSRTTAVSYNEQFF
TRBJ1-1	TRBV6-5	CASSYSGQGTTEAFF
TRBJ2-1	TRBV30	CAWSAGDKPLF
TRBJ1-1	TRBV10-3	CAISESSNLETEAFF
TRBJ2-5	TRBV10-3	CAISAGQDPPRETQYF
TRBJ2-7	TRBV20-1	CSARDPDLLSYEQYF
TRBJ1-1	TRBV11-2	CASSGQGQGRGSTEAFF
TRBJ1-2	TRBV12-3/TRBV12-4	CASINLQGFGGYTF
TRBJ1-5	TRBV5-8	CASSADTGGGQPQHF
TRBJ2-7	TRBV6-5	CASSYGFGLEQYF
TRBJ2-7	TRBV5-5	CASSLHRGVREQYF
TRBJ2-3	TRBV6-1	CASSLVKGADTQYF
TRBJ2-7	TRBV7-2	CASSLGHPAVEQYF
TRBJ2-3	TRBV11-1	CASSLGLAGLGSTDTQYF
TRBJ2-7	TRBV20-1	CSALPGGYEQYF
TRBJ1-1	TRBV5-1	CASKGGAGTEAFF
TRBJ2-3	TRBV7-9	CASSLSPSTDTQYF
TRBJ1-3	TRBV4-3	CASSQAQGGPGNTIYF
TRBJ2-3	TRBV28	CASQRDTSTDTQYF
TRBJ1-2	TRBV3-1	CASSPTQSGPTNYGYTF
TRBJ1-3	TRBV30	CAWSRRDGYSGNTIYF
TRBJ1-2	TRBV28	CASSSLNGYTF
TRBJ2-5	TRBV19	CASSSEARQETQYF
TRBJ1-2	TRBV29-1	CSVPRLSHGYTF
TRBJ2-3	TRBV7-9	CASSPALPSTDTQYF
TRBJ2-1	TRBV20-1	CSAWPPGQGHNEQFF
TRBJ1-1	TRBV4-3	CASRELGPNMNTEAFF
TRBJ1-5	TRBV5-5	CASSPGQLYNQPQHF
TRBJ1-4	TRBV10-2	CASSVGQGNGEKLFF
TRBJ1-3	TRBV5-1	CASSPTATRGNTIYF
TRBJ1-2	TRBV27	CASSPGWSYGYTF
TRBJ1-5	TRBV7-2	CASSKEGMAGNQPQHF
TRBJ2-1	TRBV24-1	CATSDGLRTGNHNEQFF
TRBJ1-2	TRBV7-9	CASSTWDRGLRYGYTF
TRBJ1-1	TRBV10-2	CASTELNTEAFF
TRBJ1-3	TRBV5-1	CASSIGHISGNTIYF